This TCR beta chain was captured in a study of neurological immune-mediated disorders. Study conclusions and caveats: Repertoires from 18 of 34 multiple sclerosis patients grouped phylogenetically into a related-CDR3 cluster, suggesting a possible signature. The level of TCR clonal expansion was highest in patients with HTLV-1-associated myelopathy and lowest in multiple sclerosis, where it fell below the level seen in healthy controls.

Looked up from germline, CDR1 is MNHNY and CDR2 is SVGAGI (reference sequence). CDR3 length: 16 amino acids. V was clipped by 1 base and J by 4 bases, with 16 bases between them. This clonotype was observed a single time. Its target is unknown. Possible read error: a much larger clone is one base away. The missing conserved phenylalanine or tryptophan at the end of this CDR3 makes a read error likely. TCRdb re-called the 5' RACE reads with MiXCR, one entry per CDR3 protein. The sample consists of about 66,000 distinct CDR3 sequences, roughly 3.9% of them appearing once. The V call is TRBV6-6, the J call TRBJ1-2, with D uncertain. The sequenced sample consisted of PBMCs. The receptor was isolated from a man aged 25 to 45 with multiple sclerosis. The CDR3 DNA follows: TGTGCCAGCAGTTACTTGGCGGCTGGCGGCAGCTATGGCTACACCTGC. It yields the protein CASSYLAAGGSYGYTC.